These T cell receptor beta chains were read from a single sample in a study of T-cell memory formation after mild COVID-19. MiXCR was run by TCRdb on the 5' RACE reads, yielding one entry per CDR3 protein. The data contain fewer than 350,000 distinct CDR3 sequences, 14% of them seen just once; the ten biggest clones take up over 20%. Sequencing was carried out using PBMCs or a T cell subset sorted from them (not recorded which). The origin of the receptors is a man younger than 35 who had mild COVID-19 (a few samples of this study predate the infection). Cell type and time point are not known. The CDR3 runs from the conserved cysteine through the conserved F or W. The order of the fields is J gene, V gene, D gene, clone size, CDR3 protein, CDR3 DNA. D genes are given only for firm matches. Clone sizes are given selectively: once, few, many, or a class where the clone is expanded.

j_gene: TRBJ1-2; v_gene: TRBV5-1; d_gene: TRBD1; abundance: few; CDR3aa: CASSFTGGGFYGYTF; CDR3nt: TGCGCCAGCAGCTTTACAGGGGGAGGGTTCTATGGCTACACCTTC
j_gene: TRBJ2-7; v_gene: TRBV9; d_gene: -; abundance: many; CDR3aa: CASSSDPQILSEQYF; CDR3nt: TGTGCCAGCAGCTCAGACCCCCAGATCCTTTCCGAGCAGTACTTC
j_gene: TRBJ1-6; v_gene: TRBV13; d_gene: -; abundance: -; CDR3aa: CASARGLENSPLHF; CDR3nt: TGTGCCAGCGCTCGGGGGCTGGAAAATTCACCCCTCCACTTT
j_gene: TRBJ1-6; v_gene: TRBV18; d_gene: -; abundance: -; CDR3aa: CASSPPGPVGGSPLHF; CDR3nt: TGTGCCAGCTCACCACCCGGACCGGTGGGGGGATCACCCCTCCACTTT
j_gene: TRBJ2-3; v_gene: TRBV7-2; d_gene: -; abundance: few; CDR3aa: CASSLVAQDTQYF; CDR3nt: TGTGCCAGCAGCTTAGTAGCCCAGGATACGCAGTATTTT
j_gene: TRBJ2-5; v_gene: TRBV7-9; d_gene: -; abundance: few; CDR3aa: CASRGVLQETQYF; CDR3nt: TGTGCCAGCAGGGGGGTACTCCAAGAGACCCAGTACTTC
j_gene: TRBJ2-5; v_gene: TRBV3-1; d_gene: TRBD1; abundance: -; CDR3aa: CASSRGQNQETQYF; CDR3nt: TGTGCCAGCAGCCGGGGACAGAACCAAGAGACCCAGTACTTC
j_gene: TRBJ2-5; v_gene: TRBV7-9; d_gene: -; abundance: -; CDR3aa: CASSLGLTAEETQYF; CDR3nt: TGTGCCAGCAGCTTAGGACTTACGGCGGAAGAGACCCAGTACTTC
j_gene: TRBJ1-1; v_gene: TRBV29-1; d_gene: -; abundance: -; CDR3aa: CSVDNTGMNTEAFF; CDR3nt: TGCAGCGTGGACAACACAGGTATGAACACTGAAGCTTTCTTT
j_gene: TRBJ2-4; v_gene: TRBV12-3/TRBV12-4; d_gene: -; abundance: few; CDR3aa: CASSLSSAGKNIQYF; CDR3nt: TGTGCCAGCAGTTTATCTAGCGCCGGCAAAAACATTCAGTACTTC
j_gene: TRBJ2-5; v_gene: TRBV7-9; d_gene: -; abundance: few; CDR3aa: CASSLVSYREYF; CDR3nt: TGTGCCAGCAGCTTAGTATCGTACAGGGAGTACTTC
j_gene: TRBJ1-1; v_gene: TRBV7-8; d_gene: -; abundance: -; CDR3aa: CASSLETDTEAFF; CDR3nt: TGTGCCAGCAGCTTAGAGACAGACACTGAAGCTTTCTTT
j_gene: TRBJ2-3; v_gene: TRBV5-1; d_gene: TRBD2; abundance: -; CDR3aa: CASSPRYLAVGNTQYF; CDR3nt: TGCGCCAGCAGCCCCCGCTACCTAGCGGTTGGAAATACGCAGTATTTT
j_gene: TRBJ2-2; v_gene: TRBV28; d_gene: TRBD1; abundance: -; CDR3aa: CASSPRDRPTGELFF; CDR3nt: TGTGCCAGCAGTCCCCGGGACAGACCCACCGGGGAGCTGTTTTTT
j_gene: TRBJ2-2; v_gene: TRBV12-3/TRBV12-4; d_gene: -; abundance: many; CDR3aa: CASILTGNTGELFF; CDR3nt: TGTGCCAGCATCCTCACAGGGAACACCGGGGAGCTGTTTTTT
j_gene: TRBJ2-2; v_gene: TRBV5-6; d_gene: -; abundance: -; CDR3aa: CASTPWSGYTGELFF; CDR3nt: TGTGCCAGCACCCCTTGGAGCGGATACACCGGGGAGCTGTTTTTT
j_gene: TRBJ1-2; v_gene: TRBV10-3; d_gene: -; abundance: few; CDR3aa: CAIRGTEHGYTF; CDR3nt: TGTGCCATCAGAGGGACTGAACATGGCTACACCTTC
j_gene: TRBJ2-1; v_gene: TRBV29-1; d_gene: TRBD2; abundance: -; CDR3aa: CSAGGRSYNEQFF; CDR3nt: TGCAGCGCTGGCGGGAGATCCTACAATGAGCAGTTCTTC
j_gene: TRBJ1-6; v_gene: TRBV2; d_gene: TRBD1; abundance: few; CDR3aa: CASSLPQGQTLHF; CDR3nt: TGTGCCAGCAGCCTCCCACAGGGGCAGACCCTCCACTTT
j_gene: TRBJ2-1; v_gene: TRBV5-4; d_gene: -; abundance: many; CDR3aa: CASSLVGYNEQFF; CDR3nt: TGTGCCAGCAGCTTGGTTGGATACAATGAGCAGTTCTTC
j_gene: TRBJ1-1; v_gene: TRBV11-1; d_gene: -; abundance: -; CDR3aa: CASRTQQGETEAFF; CDR3nt: TGTGCCAGCAGGACACAACAGGGAGAGACTGAAGCTTTCTTT
j_gene: TRBJ2-3; v_gene: TRBV5-1; d_gene: TRBD1; abundance: -; CDR3aa: CASRSGQGDTDTQYF; CDR3nt: TGCGCCAGCCGGTCAGGACAGGGGGACACAGATACGCAGTATTTT
j_gene: TRBJ2-2; v_gene: TRBV6-5; d_gene: TRBD2; abundance: few; CDR3aa: CASSYFGTSGIGELFF; CDR3nt: TGTGCCAGCAGTTACTTCGGGACTAGCGGGATCGGGGAGCTGTTTTTT
j_gene: TRBJ1-6; v_gene: TRBV4-3; d_gene: -; abundance: -; CDR3aa: CASSPRGLNSPLHF; CDR3nt: TGCGCCAGCAGCCCGAGGGGACTTAATTCACCCCTCCACTTT
j_gene: TRBJ1-1; v_gene: TRBV6-5; d_gene: -; abundance: -; CDR3aa: CASSYLRQATMNTEAFF; CDR3nt: TGTGCCAGCAGTTACCTCAGACAGGCGACCATGAACACTGAAGCTTTCTTT
j_gene: TRBJ2-5; v_gene: TRBV7-8; d_gene: -; abundance: few; CDR3aa: CASSEVTNYQETQYF; CDR3nt: TGTGCCAGCAGCGAGGTGACAAATTACCAAGAGACCCAGTACTTC
j_gene: TRBJ2-5; v_gene: TRBV12-3/TRBV12-4; d_gene: -; abundance: -; CDR3aa: CASTNTVQETQYF; CDR3nt: TGTGCCAGCACCAACACAGTACAAGAGACCCAGTACTTC
j_gene: TRBJ2-6; v_gene: TRBV20-1; d_gene: -; abundance: few; CDR3aa: CSASRTGISGANVLTF; CDR3nt: TGCAGTGCCAGCCGAACAGGTATCTCTGGGGCCAACGTCCTGACTTTC
j_gene: TRBJ1-1; v_gene: TRBV6-6; d_gene: -; abundance: -; CDR3aa: CASGAYMNTEAFF; CDR3nt: TGTGCCAGCGGTGCTTATATGAACACTGAAGCTTTCTTT
j_gene: TRBJ2-5; v_gene: TRBV20-1; d_gene: -; abundance: -; CDR3aa: CSARFTGVETQYF; CDR3nt: TGCAGTGCTAGATTTACGGGCGTGGAGACCCAGTACTTC
j_gene: TRBJ1-5; v_gene: TRBV6-5; d_gene: -; abundance: -; CDR3aa: CASSYGVWEPQHF; CDR3nt: TGTGCCAGCAGTTATGGGGTCTGGGAGCCCCAGCATTTT
j_gene: TRBJ2-3; v_gene: TRBV4-2; d_gene: -; abundance: -; CDR3aa: CASSHVSQGGPGTDTQYF; CDR3nt: TGTGCCAGCAGCCATGTTTCACAGGGGGGGCCGGGCACAGATACGCAGTATTTT
j_gene: TRBJ2-1; v_gene: TRBV4-3; d_gene: TRBD1; abundance: -; CDR3aa: CASSQDPVDRGREQFF; CDR3nt: TGCGCCAGCAGCCAAGATCCCGTGGACAGGGGACGTGAGCAGTTCTTC
j_gene: TRBJ2-3; v_gene: TRBV15; d_gene: TRBD1; abundance: once; CDR3aa: CATSTSGTADTQYF; CDR3nt: TGTGCCACCAGCACCTCCGGGACAGCAGATACGCAGTATTTT
j_gene: TRBJ2-3; v_gene: TRBV4-3; d_gene: -; abundance: few; CDR3aa: CASSQVTQSPSTDTQYF; CDR3nt: TGCGCCAGCAGCCAAGTAACCCAGAGCCCTAGCACAGATACGCAGTATTTT
j_gene: TRBJ2-5; v_gene: TRBV4-1; d_gene: -; abundance: -; CDR3aa: CASSQVPGRETQYF; CDR3nt: TGCGCCAGCAGCCAAGTTCCAGGGAGAGAGACCCAGTACTTC
j_gene: TRBJ2-5; v_gene: TRBV20-1; d_gene: TRBD1; abundance: -; CDR3aa: CSATRQGTETQYF; CDR3nt: TGCAGTGCTACCCGACAGGGGACAGAGACCCAGTACTTC
j_gene: TRBJ2-3; v_gene: TRBV15; d_gene: TRBD1; abundance: few; CDR3aa: CATSEDRGVDTQYF; CDR3nt: TGTGCCACCAGCGAAGACAGGGGCGTAGATACGCAGTATTTT
j_gene: TRBJ2-1; v_gene: TRBV27; d_gene: -; abundance: -; CDR3aa: CASSLPSGALPGNEQFF; CDR3nt: TGTGCCAGCAGCCTTCCTTCGGGGGCTCTCCCCGGGAATGAGCAGTTCTTC
j_gene: TRBJ2-3; v_gene: TRBV12-3/TRBV12-4; d_gene: TRBD1; abundance: few; CDR3aa: CASSLTVRGPGGTDTQYF; CDR3nt: TGTGCCAGCAGTTTGACGGTGAGGGGGCCAGGGGGCACAGATACGCAGTATTTT
j_gene: TRBJ1-5; v_gene: TRBV19; d_gene: -; abundance: -; CDR3aa: CASSIIRNQPQHF; CDR3nt: TGTGCCAGTAGTATAATCCGCAATCAGCCCCAGCATTTT
j_gene: TRBJ1-1; v_gene: TRBV5-1; d_gene: -; abundance: few; CDR3aa: CASRTGRGVNTEAFF; CDR3nt: TGCGCCAGCCGAACAGGTCGGGGCGTAAATACTGAAGCTTTCTTT
j_gene: TRBJ2-2; v_gene: TRBV7-6; d_gene: TRBD1; abundance: few; CDR3aa: CASSLVGGSGELFF; CDR3nt: TGTGCCAGCAGCTTAGTAGGGGGCTCCGGGGAGCTGTTTTTT
j_gene: TRBJ2-1; v_gene: TRBV7-2; d_gene: TRBD2; abundance: few; CDR3aa: CASSFRWELAGGFNEQFF; CDR3nt: TGTGCCAGCAGCTTCCGATGGGAACTAGCGGGGGGGTTCAATGAGCAGTTCTTC
j_gene: TRBJ2-7; v_gene: TRBV29-1; d_gene: TRBD2; abundance: few; CDR3aa: CSVEDEGTSGGLF; CDR3nt: TGCAGCGTTGAAGACGAAGGGACTAGCGGGGGGCTCTTC
j_gene: TRBJ2-6; v_gene: TRBV7-3; d_gene: -; abundance: -; CDR3aa: CASSLKVGAGANVLTF; CDR3nt: TGTGCCAGCAGCTTAAAGGTCGGGGCTGGGGCCAACGTCCTGACTTTC
j_gene: TRBJ2-7; v_gene: TRBV20-1; d_gene: -; abundance: -; CDR3aa: CSASVGTYEQYF; CDR3nt: TGCAGTGCTAGTGTCGGAACCTACGAGCAGTACTTC
j_gene: TRBJ2-5; v_gene: TRBV20-1; d_gene: -; abundance: many; CDR3aa: CSARWGLQETQYF; CDR3nt: TGCAGTGCTAGGTGGGGACTTCAAGAGACCCAGTACTTC
j_gene: TRBJ2-4; v_gene: TRBV4-3; d_gene: -; abundance: -; CDR3aa: CASSPGRGTDQYF; CDR3nt: TGCGCCAGCAGCCCCGGGCGCGGGACAGATCAGTACTTC
j_gene: TRBJ2-7; v_gene: TRBV4-1; d_gene: TRBD1; abundance: once; CDR3aa: CASSEGTVTTYEQYF; CDR3nt: TGCGCCAGCAGCGAGGGGACAGTGACAACCTACGAGCAGTACTTC
j_gene: TRBJ1-1; v_gene: TRBV12-3/TRBV12-4; d_gene: -; abundance: few; CDR3aa: CATKDRENTEAFF; CDR3nt: TGTGCCACCAAGGACAGAGAGAACACTGAAGCTTTCTTT
j_gene: TRBJ1-5; v_gene: TRBV30; d_gene: TRBD1; abundance: -; CDR3aa: CAWSVPGQYNQPQHF; CDR3nt: TGTGCCTGGAGTGTACCGGGACAGTACAATCAGCCCCAGCATTTT
j_gene: TRBJ1-1; v_gene: TRBV4-2; d_gene: -; abundance: -; CDR3aa: CASSQGHMNTEAFF; CDR3nt: TGTGCCAGCAGCCAGGGACATATGAACACTGAAGCTTTCTTT
j_gene: TRBJ1-1; v_gene: TRBV27; d_gene: -; abundance: -; CDR3aa: CASSQIPPAAGAFF; CDR3nt: TGTGCCAGCAGTCAAATACCCCCCGCCGCGGGAGCTTTCTTT
j_gene: TRBJ2-1; v_gene: TRBV20-1; d_gene: -; abundance: few; CDR3aa: CSAPRRVYNEQFF; CDR3nt: TGCAGTGCCCCCCGGAGGGTATACAATGAGCAGTTCTTC
j_gene: TRBJ1-1; v_gene: TRBV12-3/TRBV12-4; d_gene: -; abundance: -; CDR3aa: CASSFGAREAFF; CDR3nt: TGTGCCAGCAGTTTTGGGGCCAGGGAGGCTTTCTTT
j_gene: TRBJ2-3; v_gene: TRBV4-2; d_gene: TRBD2; abundance: few; CDR3aa: CASSPGGLAGRTDTQYF; CDR3nt: TGTGCCAGCAGCCCGGGGGGGCTAGCGGGTCGCACAGATACGCAGTATTTT
j_gene: TRBJ1-2; v_gene: TRBV12-3/TRBV12-4; d_gene: -; abundance: many; CDR3aa: CASSSDRKPSYGYTF; CDR3nt: TGTGCCAGCAGCTCCGACAGGAAACCCTCCTATGGCTACACCTTC
j_gene: TRBJ1-5; v_gene: TRBV6-6; d_gene: TRBD1; abundance: many; CDR3aa: CASSLQGANVQPQHF; CDR3nt: TGTGCCAGCAGTTTACAGGGGGCAAACGTTCAGCCCCAGCATTTT